The present T cell receptor (beta chain) was sequenced within a study of T-cell memory formation after mild COVID-19. There are 10 residues in the CDR3. The germline V gene encodes CDR1 WSHSY and CDR2 SAAADI. With 2 bases removed from V and 7 bases from J, the gap between germline ends came to 3 bases. TCRdb called the 5' RACE reads again in MiXCR, with one record for every CDR3 protein. The data hold approximately 500,000 distinct CDR3 sequences, with 20% to 30% observed a single time. The origin of this receptor is an adult woman who had mild COVID-19 (a few samples of this study predate the infection). Cell type and time point are not known. V is TRBV10-2 and J is TRBJ2-7; the D is unclear. The source material was PBMCs or a T cell subset sorted from them (not recorded which). CDR3 DNA sequence: TGCGCCAGCAGTGAGCGGGAGCAGTACTTC. It yields the protein CASSEREQYF.